This passage covers 23 T cell receptor beta chains from one sample sequenced in a study of beta chain features in type 1 diabetes. Sequenced material consisted of expressed TCRB transcripts (all of the isolated RNA was reverse transcribed). TCRdb's table, derived via immunoSEQ multiplex PCR, lists solely in-frame clones and lacks some. The repertoire has hundreds of thousands of clones, 14% of them found once; the top ten carry over 5.5%. Sequencing was performed on central memory CD4+ T cells from blood. Source of these receptors: a man younger than 40 in good health.

This chain uses TRBV5-6 with TRBJ2-7; the match to TRBD2 covers 8 bases. CDR1 and CDR2 from the germline V gene are SGHDT and YYEEEE. Trimming at V came to 4 bases and at J to 11 bases, leaving 17 bases not matched to a gene. This CDR3 has 15 amino acids. In nucleotides, the CDR3 is TGTGCCAGCAGCCCGAGCGGGGGTCGTCTCCTGGGGGAGTACTTC. Its protein is CASSPSGGRLLGEYF.

The gene calls are TRBV2 and TRBJ2-5; 9 bases map to TRBD2. The J segment lost 0 bases and the V segment lost 5 bases, leaving 10 bases of the junction unmatched. CDR3 length: 17 amino acids. CDR1 is SNHLY and CDR2 is FYNNEI in the germline V gene. The CDR3 DNA sequence: TGTGCCAGCAGTCTAGGGGGTCTAGCGGGGTACCAAGAGACCCAGTACTTC. Its translation: CASSLGGLAGYQETQYF.

This clone was seen more than once but under ten times. The chain carries TRBV7-2 and TRBJ2-1; the D gene is possibly TRBD2 (6 bases). Germline CDR1 and CDR2: SGHTA and FQGNSA. The CDR3 has 15 residues. V lost 5 bases to trimming and J lost 0 bases, with 11 bases between them. CDR3 in DNA: TGTGCCAGCAGCCAGCCCGGGAGCTCCTACAATGAGCAGTTCTTC. It translates to CASSQPGSSYNEQFF.

This chain uses TRBV6-1 with TRBJ2-7, with D perhaps given as TRBD1 or TRBD2 (7 bases each). CDR3 length: 15 amino acids. The germline V gene encodes CDR1 MNHNS and CDR2 SASEGT. Trimming took off 3 bases at V and 2 bases at J, with 14 bases between the two ends. CDR3: CASSDRGGRTYEQYF. The CDR3, as DNA: TGTGCCAGCAGTGACAGGGGGGGAAGGACCTACGAGCAGTACTTC.

This clone was seen at least ten times. V and J are TRBV27 and TRBJ2-2; possibly TRBD2 for D (6 bases). Trimming took 2 bases from V and 7 from J, leaving 11 bases between them. The germline V gene encodes CDR1 MNHEY and CDR2 SMNVEV (reference sequence). CDR3 length: 14 amino acids. In nucleotides, the CDR3 is TGTGCCAGCAGTTTAGGAGGGTTCGACGGGGAGCTGTTTTTT. As protein: CASSLGGFDGELFF.

This clone was observed a few times. The chain combines TRBV28 with TRBJ1-2; D ambiguous. CDR1 is MDHEN and CDR2 is SYDVKM in the germline V gene. Trimming took off 6 bases at V and 4 bases at J, with 15 bases between the two ends. The CDR3 is 14 residues long. Here the CDR3 reads CASRPIGGSYGYTF. As DNA, the CDR3 is TGTGCCAGCAGACCTATTGGTGGTAGCTATGGCTACACCTTC.

V is TRBV28 and J is TRBJ2-7; 7 bases are a match to TRBD2. The J segment lost 2 bases and the V segment lost 6 bases, leaving 4 bases of the junction unmatched. The CDR3 loop spans 13 amino acids. From germline, CDR1 is MDHEN and CDR2 SYDVKM. CDR3 in amino acids: CASSRTSPYEQYF. In nucleotides, the CDR3 is TGTGCCAGCAGCCGGACTAGTCCCTACGAGCAGTACTTC.

The genes are TRBV11-2 and TRBJ2-7; D uncertain. Germline values: CDR1 SGHAT, CDR2 FQNNGV. The CDR3 covers 17 residues. The ends were cut back, 0 bases at V and 2 bases at J, with 17 bases in the middle. The CDR3 region has the DNA TGTGCCAGCAGCTTAGATGCGGCAGATCTTTTGCCCTACGAGCAGTACTTC. The encoded protein is CASSLDAADLLPYEQYF.

The CDR3 DNA sequence: TGTGCCATCTTACTAGCGGGGGGGCTTGATACGCAGTATTTT. Amino acids: CAILLAGGLDTQYF. This rearrangement joins TRBV7-2 to TRBJ2-3, with 13 bases lining up with TRBD2. The CDR3 has 14 amino acids. V dropped 10 bases and J dropped 6; count of bases not matched to a gene: 7. The germline V gene has CDR1 SGHTA and CDR2 FQGNSA.

This clone appeared a few times. V is TRBV5-6 and J is TRBJ1-6; D uncertain. The germline V gene has CDR1 SGHDT and CDR2 YYEEEE. V was clipped by 4 bases and J by 13 bases, with 12 bases between them. There are 12 residues in the CDR3. Here the CDR3 DNA reads TGTGCCAGCAGCCCCAAAGTAGGTCCCCTCCACTTT. It is translated as CASSPKVGPLHF.

J is TRBJ1-6 and V is TRBV23-1; no firm D call. Being an ORF, TRBV23-1 has a function that is uncertain. The CDR3 length is 18 residues. Between the trimmed V and J ends, which lost 0 bases and 1 base, there was a span of 13 bases. CDR3 residues: CASSQSRLRGSYNSPLHF. In DNA form, the CDR3 reads TGCGCCAGCAGTCAATCGAGGTTGCGGGGTTCCTATAATTCACCCCTCCACTTT.

This clone was detected only a few times. This chain connects TRBV9 to TRBJ2-3; TRBD2 agrees at 8 bases. The CDR3 is 16 residues long. Germline CDR1 reads SGDLS; CDR2 reads YYNGEE. V lost 4 bases and J lost 2; bases outside the gene matches: 9. CDR3 amino acids: CASSPQAGANTDTQYF. The DNA of the CDR3 is TGTGCCAGCAGCCCCCAAGCGGGGGCGAACACAGATACGCAGTATTTT.

The genes are TRBV7-3 and TRBJ1-2; the match to TRBD1 covers 7 bases. In germline, CDR1 is SGHTA, CDR2 FQGTGA. This CDR3 has 13 amino acids. Germline trimming cut 5 bases from V and 8 bases from J; bases unmatched to any gene: 8. This CDR3 reads CASSRERGQGYTF. In DNA form, the CDR3 reads TGTGCCAGCAGCCGAGAGAGGGGGCAAGGCTACACCTTC. Drawing the rest from reference TRBV7-3 and TRBJ1-2, the complete variable domain is GAGVSQTPSNKVTEKGKYVELRCDPISGHTALYWYRQSLGQGPEFLIYFQGTGAADDSGLPNDRFFAVRPEGSVSTLKIQRTERGDSAVYLCASSRERGQGYTFGSGTRLTVV.

This clone was observed a few times. The J gene is TRBJ2-1, the V gene TRBV19, with TRBD1 identical over 8 bases. CDR3 length: 15 amino acids. Trimming took 3 bases from V and 7 from J; bases not matched to a gene: 8. Germline CDR1 and CDR2: LNHDA and SQIVND (reference sequence). CDR3 nucleotide sequence: TGTGCCAGTAGTATTCAGGGGGCTTCGCGGAATGAGCAGTTCTTC. Its protein is CASSIQGASRNEQFF.

The CDR3 here is CASSSGRAQNIQYF. The CDR3 nucleotides read TGTGCCAGCAGCAGCGGGAGGGCCCAAAACATTCAGTACTTC. This sequence joins TRBV7-8 and TRBJ2-4; 10 nucleotides align to TRBD2. V trimming: 5 bases; J trimming: 5 bases; junction bases outside the gene matches: 3. The CDR3 is made up of 14 amino acids. Germline V gene sequence: CDR1 SGHVS, CDR2 FQNEAQ.

This clone has only a few counts. The chain uses TRBV6-6 and TRBJ1-3; possibly TRBD1 for D (6 bases). V lost 6 bases and J lost 13, with 16 bases in between. The CDR3 has 12 amino acids. CDR1 MNHNY and CDR2 SVGAGI come from the germline V gene (reference sequence). CDR3 DNA: TGTGCCAGCAGGCCGGACAGCGCACTTATATATTTT. It codes for CASRPDSALIYF.

Comment on this clone: The same CDR3 arises from other DNA sequences in this sample as well. The chain carries TRBV7-2 and TRBJ2-3; TRBD2 matches at 8 bases. The CDR3 extends over 15 amino acids. V was pared by 3 bases and J by 6 bases, with 8 bases of the junction left unmatched. Germline CDR1 is SGHTA and CDR2 is FQGNSA. CDR3 nucleotides: TGTGCCAGCAGCTTGGGCCGGGGGGGAACTGATACGCAGTATTTT. This sequence encodes CASSLGRGGTDTQYF. Variable domain in full (rest from reference TRBV7-2 and TRBJ2-3): GAGVSQSPSNKVTEKGKDVELRCDPISGHTALYWYRQSLGQGLEFLIYFQGNSAPDKSGLPSDRFSAERTGGSVSTLTIQRTQQEDSAVYLCASSLGRGGTDTQYFGPGTRLTVL.

The chain is built from TRBV5-1 and TRBJ1-5, with D hard to call. The CDR3 has 15 residues. CDR1 and CDR2 (germline): SGHRS, YFSETQ. V was pared by 4 bases and J by 3 bases, with 14 bases between. The DNA for the CDR3 is TGCGCCAGCAGCGCCCTCCCGGGAAACAATCAGCCCCAGCATTTT. This translates into CASSALPGNNQPQHF.

This clone showed up just a few times. The chain combines TRBV7-3 with TRBJ2-1; 10 bases align to TRBD2. The V gene end was trimmed by 5 bases and the J gene end by 9 bases; junction bases not matched to a gene: 13. Per the germline V gene, CDR1 is SGHTA and CDR2 is FQGTGA. The CDR3 consists of 16 residues. The CDR3 DNA reads as TGTGCCAGCAGCGAAGGGACGAGCGGGAGGGCGAGTGAGCAGTTCTTC. Translating gives CASSEGTSGRASEQFF.

The rearrangement joins TRBV7-3 to TRBJ2-5; 7 bases agree with TRBD1. This CDR3 region has 14 residues. The germline V gene has CDR1 SGHTA and CDR2 FQGTGA. V was pared by 5 bases and J by 1 base, with 4 bases of the junction left unmatched. CDR3 protein: CASSGRQGQETQYF. CDR3 coding DNA: TGTGCCAGCAGCGGACGACAGGGCCAAGAGACCCAGTACTTC.

The chain employs TRBV7-8 and TRBJ2-3; unclear D gene. Trimming took 2 bases from V and 2 from J, leaving 11 bases between them. There are 15 residues in the CDR3. In germline, CDR1 is SGHVS, CDR2 FQNEAQ. The DNA for the CDR3 is TGTGCCAGCAGCTTAATTTCGGCCAACACAGATACGCAGTATTTT. Protein: CASSLISANTDTQYF.

The chain joins TRBV7-7 to TRBJ2-3; D not certain. Looked up from germline, CDR1 is SSHAT and CDR2 is FNYEAQ (reference sequence). Trimming shortened V by 4 bases and J by 0 bases, and 8 bases separated the two germline ends. This CDR3 spans 14 amino acids. In DNA, the CDR3 is TGTGCCAGCAGCTCGACGGGTAGCACAGATACGCAGTATTTT. Translation gives CASSSTGSTDTQYF.

Notes on this clone: Other DNA sequences within the sample encode an identical CDR3. V and J are TRBV10-1 and TRBJ1-5; D gene ambiguous. Trimming shortened V by 0 bases and J by 0 bases, and 3 bases separated the two germline ends. Germline CDR1 reads WNHNN; CDR2 reads SYGVQD (reference sequence). The CDR3 spans 14 residues. The CDR3 protein is CASSESGSNQPQHF. Written as DNA, the CDR3 is TGCGCCAGCAGTGAGTCTGGTAGCAATCAGCCCCAGCATTTT.